This TCR beta chain appears in the sequencing data of a study of neoadjuvant anti-PD-1 for oral cavity cancer. Study information: Patients without progression received a fourth nivolumab dose around day 43, then surgical resection on days 50-56.

This CDR3 spans 15 amino acids. The V and J ends lost 4 bases and 1 base respectively, with 13 bases between them. Germline values: CDR1 LNHDA, CDR2 SQIVND (reference sequence). TCRdb's table, derived via immunoSEQ multiplex PCR, lists solely in-frame clones and lacks some. The data show 17,000 or so clones, about 64% seen once. The TCR comes from a person between 35 and 79 years old with oral cavity squamous cell carcinoma. V is TRBV19 and J is TRBJ1-1, with D possibly matching TRBD1 (5 bases). This specimen was PBMCs, taken before nivolumab (anti-PD-1) treatment. The CDR3 nucleotides are TGTGCCAGTAGTAAGGTAGGGACGGGGAACACTGAAGCTTTCTTT. Translated, it gives CASSKVGTGNTEAFF.